These T cell receptor beta chains were read from a single sample in a study of response to subunit inactivated influenza vaccine. Using its own MiXCR run on the RT-PCR reads, TCRdb lists one record per CDR3 protein. The sample includes 860,000 or so distinct CDR3 sequences, 21% of them seen just once. The sequencing used PBMCs from blood, collected 5 days after vaccination. Source of these receptors: a man aged 45-65 years who received an inactivated influenza vaccine. The conserved cysteine and the conserved F or W are not part of the CDR3 here. A D gene is named only where the DNA matches it firmly. Where a row states a size, it is once, few, many or the class of an expanded clone; other rows omit it.

d_call cdr3_length j_call clone_size v_call cdr3_aa
TRBD1 13 TRBJ1-1 few TRBV28 ASSSRTGWNTEAF
NA 11 TRBJ1-2 few TRBV10-3 AIRRDSTNGYT
NA 9 TRBJ2-7 few TRBV10-3 AISGLNEQY
NA 12 TRBJ1-4 NA TRBV7-9 ASSLVQQNEKLF
TRBD1 11 TRBJ2-3 NA TRBV5-1 ASSRGQGNTQY
NA 15 TRBJ2-3 few TRBV5-1 ASSLNDPAGLTDTQY
NA 12 TRBJ2-7 NA TRBV20-1 SASPLDGSYEQY
NA 13 TRBJ1-6 few TRBV12-3/TRBV12-4 ASSFRGPYNSPLH
NA 11 TRBJ2-2 NA TRBV20-1 SALPGGKGKLF
NA 12 TRBJ2-1 few TRBV6-2/TRBV6-3 ASSMASPGDEQF
NA 13 TRBJ2-5 few TRBV3-1 ASSQVIPAQETQY
TRBD2 12 TRBJ2-7 NA TRBV20-1 SAKSGGPSYEQY
NA 8 TRBJ2-1 NA TRBV6-1 AIANYEQF
NA 14 TRBJ2-1 NA TRBV7-9 ASSLYAGISYNEQF
NA 14 TRBJ1-1 few TRBV15 ATSRDSGRALTEAF
NA 12 TRBJ2-1 many TRBV20-1 SARDFRGSDEQF
NA 13 TRBJ2-7 NA TRBV7-9 ASSSPLGATYEQY
TRBD1 14 TRBJ2-2 few TRBV12-3/TRBV12-4 ASSAYRGPNTGELF
NA 14 TRBJ2-5 NA TRBV7-2 ASSLATVRVGETQY
NA 11 TRBJ2-3 NA TRBV29-1 SVNGIPTDTQY
TRBD2 12 TRBJ2-5 NA TRBV20-1 SASKGLRGETQY
NA 11 TRBJ1-2 NA TRBV19 ASSIGRNYGYT
TRBD2 13 TRBJ2-1 few TRBV11-2 ASSFTGTSWDEQF
NA 12 TRBJ1-6 few TRBV7-2 ASSSGQPGAQFR
NA 10 TRBJ1-1 few TRBV10-3 AIREGDTEAF
TRBD2 14 TRBJ2-7 NA TRBV20-1 SASLRTSGRVNEQY
NA 12 TRBJ2-2 many TRBV20-1 SASRTANTGELF
NA 13 TRBJ1-5 few TRBV5-1 ASSLAGQGHQPQH
NA 11 TRBJ2-1 NA TRBV19 ASSIVRAQEQF
TRBD2 14 TRBJ2-3 few TRBV10-3 AISPGLGNVVDTQY
NA 15 TRBJ2-5 NA TRBV2 ASSDQTGRNFQETQY
NA 12 TRBJ1-2 few TRBV4-1 ASSQDGRVGGYT
NA 15 TRBJ1-3 NA TRBV15 ATSRDAELFSGNTIY
TRBD1 12 TRBJ2-5 few TRBV6-2/TRBV6-3 AIGDRRVEETQY
TRBD2 15 TRBJ2-1 NA TRBV6-2/TRBV6-3 ASSFVAGGPGDHEQF
TRBD1 13 TRBJ1-6 NA TRBV20-1 SARGAGTGSSPLH
NA 11 TRBJ1-2 many TRBV6-1 ASRPGQALGYT
TRBD2 14 TRBJ2-2 many TRBV12-3/TRBV12-4 ASSLFAGGNTGELF
TRBD2 11 TRBJ2-7 NA TRBV29-1 SALAGRGYEQY
TRBD2 13 TRBJ2-1 few TRBV7-8 ASVRRGARDNEQF
NA 14 TRBJ2-2 NA TRBV18 ASSPSGAGNTGELF
NA 13 TRBJ2-4 NA TRBV10-3 AISESVHPFPMQY
TRBD1 12 TRBJ1-1 few TRBV10-3 AISETTGDTEAF
NA 12 TRBJ2-3 NA TRBV12-3/TRBV12-4 ASSLAAGAYTQY
TRBD1 9 TRBJ1-1 few TRBV29-1 SVPRTGEAF
TRBD2 13 TRBJ2-5 many TRBV12-3/TRBV12-4 ASSSASGGRETQY
TRBD1 14 TRBJ1-4 few TRBV11-2 ASSLGVGQEGEKLF
TRBD2 14 TRBJ2-1 few TRBV24-1 ATSEMGLAGSDEQF
NA 8 TRBJ1-1 NA TRBV7-9 ASSQTEAF
NA 13 TRBJ1-6 NA TRBV5-1 ASSEGGQRRAPLH
NA 10 TRBJ2-3 few TRBV12-3/TRBV12-4 ASSFLKDTQY
NA 13 TRBJ2-1 many TRBV7-2 ASSLTGSSYNEQF
TRBD1 14 TRBJ2-1 NA TRBV12-3/TRBV12-4 ASSPPGTGMRNEQF
TRBD2 13 TRBJ2-1 many TRBV29-1 SVAFSGRVSYEQF
NA 14 TRBJ2-7 many TRBV5-1 ASSESRDLKTYEQY